This T cell receptor beta chain derives from a study of blood T cell repertoires in COVID-19. Study-level background: COVID-19 samples collected from the United States, Italy and Spain covered acute and convalescent phases. From T cells, B-cell-depleted T cells, or PBMCs came the material, which was cDNA or gDNA.

In the authors' workflow: Reference gene primer amplification gave estimated nucleated cell counts. Here immunoSEQ multiplex PCR was the method, and the copy in TCRdb shows in-frame clones only, minus some. V, J and clone size reflect that table, while D and trimming were determined from the DNA. The data contain some 60,000 clones, about nine tenths of them singletons. Germline V gene sequence: CDR1 KGHDR, CDR2 SFDVKD. Trimming left V 5 bases short and J 0 bases short, with 7 bases between. This CDR3 has 14 amino acids. The sequenced sample consisted of peripheral blood. The chain recombines TRBV24-1 with TRBJ1-5; unclear D gene. The TCR originated in a man between 35 and 55 years old with acute or convalescent COVID-19. The CDR3 nucleotides are TGTGCCACCAGTGCAGGTCTTAGCAATCAGCCCCAGCATTTT. Its protein product is CATSAGLSNQPQHF.